The rows below give T cell receptor beta chains drawn from one sample of a study of identical twins. TCRdb analysed the 5' RACE reads with MiXCR anew, one entry per CDR3 protein. The sample gives approximately 700,000 distinct CDR3 sequences, 15% to 20% of which show up once; 13% is in the top ten. These data also formed part of another study, on T cells expressing NK-cell markers.

Sequencing input: PBMCs. The receptors stem from a woman under 30 in good health. Each CDR3 is given with its conserved first and last residue. D genes are given only for firm matches. Only some rows state a clone size, as once, few, many or a class for expanded clones.

TRBJ2-5	-	TRBV21-1	-	TGTGCCAGCATTTCGCGGGACAGGTCAAAGACCCAGTACTTC	CASISRDRSKTQYF
TRBJ2-4	-	TRBV12-3/TRBV12-4	few	TGTGCCAGCATTTCTGGGCTAGCCAAAAACATTCAGTACTTC	CASISGLAKNIQYF
TRBJ2-1	-	TRBV10-3	few	TGTGCCATCAGTGAGCAGGCTAGCCATAATGAGCAGTTCTTC	CAISEQASHNEQFF
TRBJ2-5	-	TRBV5-1	-	TGCGCCAGCAGCTTGTTCGGTCCCGAAGAGACCCAGTACTTC	CASSLFGPEETQYF
TRBJ2-5	-	TRBV5-1	-	TGCGCCAGCAGCTCGGGGCTCCGTCGAGAGACCCAGTACTTC	CASSSGLRRETQYF
TRBJ2-1	TRBD2	TRBV4-2	few	TGTGCCAGCAGCTTTGGACTAGCGGGAGAAAATGAGCAGTTCTTC	CASSFGLAGENEQFF
TRBJ2-7	-	TRBV6-1	-	TGTGCCAGCAGAAGCGACACGATCTCCTACGAGCAGTACTTC	CASRSDTISYEQYF
TRBJ1-1	-	TRBV5-1	few	TGCGCCAGCAGGTCTACCAGGCCCTCCATGAACACTGAAGCTTTCTTT	CASRSTRPSMNTEAFF
TRBJ1-5	-	TRBV18	few	TGTGCCAGCTCATCCTACAAAAATCAGCCCCAGCATTTT	CASSSYKNQPQHF
TRBJ2-1	TRBD2	TRBV18	-	TGTGCCAGCTCACCACGGAGCGGGGGACTGGTTGAGCAGTTCTTC	CASSPRSGGLVEQFF
TRBJ2-2	TRBD2	TRBV10-3	few	TGTGCCATCAGTGAGCCCAACGGGGGGGCCGGAGAGCTGTTTTTT	CAISEPNGGAGELFF
TRBJ2-2	-	TRBV7-7	few	TGTGCCAGCAGCTTGATCCAGCGGGACACCGGGGAGCTGTTTTTT	CASSLIQRDTGELFF
TRBJ1-5	TRBD1	TRBV12-5	few	TGTGCTAGTGGTCCCGGGACAGCCAATTTGGGCAATCAGCCCCAGCATTTT	CASGPGTANLGNQPQHF
TRBJ2-7	TRBD1	TRBV3-1	many	TGTGCCAGCAGCCACCTGGGACAGGGGAGGGTTGTGCAGTACTTC	CASSHLGQGRVVQYF
TRBJ1-2	-	TRBV20-1	few	TGCAGTGCGGTCTCGGGGACACACTATGGCTACACCTTC	CSAVSGTHYGYTF
TRBJ2-7	-	TRBV3-1	-	TGTGCCAGCAGCCAAGACGGGGGGACAGGCACCTACGAGCAGTACTTC	CASSQDGGTGTYEQYF
TRBJ2-5	TRBD2	TRBV6-5	-	TGTGCCAGCAGTTACTCGGGCGGGGGGAAAGAGACCCAGTACTTC	CASSYSGGGKETQYF
TRBJ1-2	TRBD1	TRBV29-1	few	TGCAGCGTGGAACGGGACAGGGGTTATGGCTACACCTTC	CSVERDRGYGYTF
TRBJ1-6	-	TRBV12-3/TRBV12-4	few	TGTGCCAGCAGCAGCGAGAGGGGCAGGGATTCACCCCTCCACTTT	CASSSERGRDSPLHF
TRBJ2-3	TRBD2	TRBV4-2	few	TGTGCCAGCAGCCAAGTCTCGGCTAGCGGGGGAACAGATACGCAGTATTTT	CASSQVSASGGTDTQYF
TRBJ1-1	-	TRBV10-2	-	TGCGCCAGCAGTGAGTCCCCGTCGTACACTGAAGCTTTCTTT	CASSESPSYTEAFF
TRBJ2-5	TRBD2	TRBV7-2	-	TGTGCCAGCAGCTTAGCGAGGCTAGCGGGGGGGTCAGAGACCCAGTACTTC	CASSLARLAGGSETQYF
TRBJ2-1	TRBD2	TRBV12-3/TRBV12-4	-	TGTGCCAGCAGTTCGACTAGCGGGACGTCGAGGTCCAATGAGCAGTTCTTC	CASSSTSGTSRSNEQFF
TRBJ1-1	-	TRBV27	few	TGTGCCAGCAGTTTATCCGCGACAGTGAACACTGAAGCTTTCTTT	CASSLSATVNTEAFF
TRBJ1-6	-	TRBV19	few	TGTGCCAGTAGCGAGACCAATTCACCCCTCCACTTT	CASSETNSPLHF
TRBJ1-5	-	TRBV20-1	-	TGCAGTGCTCTCATCGGAGGGTACAATCAGCCCCAGCATTTT	CSALIGGYNQPQHF
TRBJ2-5	-	TRBV6-5	few	TGTGCCAGCAGTTACAGATTTGGGTTACGGGAGACCCAGTACTTC	CASSYRFGLRETQYF
TRBJ2-7	TRBD1	TRBV20-1	few	TGCAGTGCTCGAAGGGACAGATCCTACGAGCAGTACTTC	CSARRDRSYEQYF
TRBJ2-2	TRBD1	TRBV12-3/TRBV12-4	-	TGTGCCAGCAAAGGGGCTGGGACGGGACAGGGGGCCATCACCGGGGAGCTGTTTTTT	CASKGAGTGQGAITGELFF
TRBJ2-1	-	TRBV10-1	-	TGCGCCAGCAGTGACACCGGACTACCGCAGTTCTTC	CASSDTGLPQFF
TRBJ2-7	-	TRBV6-2/TRBV6-3	-	TGTGCTGGCGGACCCACCTACGAGCAGTACTTC	CAGGPTYEQYF
TRBJ1-2	-	TRBV20-1	-	TGCAGTGCTAGGGGGGTATATGGCTACACCTTC	CSARGVYGYTF
TRBJ2-3	-	TRBV29-1	few	TGCAGCGTCACTCCGCCGCTCACAGATACGCAGTATTTT	CSVTPPLTDTQYF
TRBJ2-3	TRBD2	TRBV15	-	TGTGCCACCAGCCGGCTCTCCGGGACTAGCGGCACAGATACGCAGTATTTT	CATSRLSGTSGTDTQYF
TRBJ2-3	TRBD2	TRBV9	-	TGTGCCAGCAGCGTAGGACTAGCGGAGGCCACAGATACGCAGTATTTT	CASSVGLAEATDTQYF
TRBJ2-1	TRBD2	TRBV7-2	once	TGTGCCAGCAGCGGCCAAAGCGGGAACTCCTACAATGAGCAGTTCTTC	CASSGQSGNSYNEQFF
TRBJ2-5	TRBD2	TRBV7-2	-	TGTGCCAGCAGCCCGGGACTAGCAAGCGAGACCCAGTACTTC	CASSPGLASETQYF
TRBJ1-2	-	TRBV24-1	few	TGTGCCACCAGTGATTCAGACCGCGGCCGTGGCTACACCTTC	CATSDSDRGRGYTF
TRBJ2-4	TRBD2	TRBV4-3	few	TGCGCCAGCAGCCAGGGGTTGAGGGAGGGAAACATTCAGTACTTC	CASSQGLREGNIQYF
TRBJ1-4	-	TRBV5-1	once	TGCGCCAGCCGACTGGAGGTGGCTAATGAAAAACTGTTTTTT	CASRLEVANEKLFF
TRBJ2-7	-	TRBV15	-	TGTGCCACCAGCAGAGATCCCCGCAGGGGCCCTTACGAGCAGTACTTC	CATSRDPRRGPYEQYF
TRBJ2-1	TRBD2	TRBV6-4	-	TGTGCCAGCAGTAGGACTAGCGGGGACGTAAGCTCCTACAATGAGCAGTTCTTC	CASSRTSGDVSSYNEQFF
TRBJ2-1	TRBD2	TRBV6-5	-	TGTGCCAGCAGTTACCCTGGGACTAGCGGGAGGAATGAGCAGTTCTTC	CASSYPGTSGRNEQFF
TRBJ2-1	-	TRBV12-3/TRBV12-4	few	TGTGCCAGCACTTCCCCTGACTCCTACAATGAGCAGTTCTTC	CASTSPDSYNEQFF
TRBJ2-1	TRBD2	TRBV20-1	-	TGCAGTGCCGGCACCGGGACTAACTACAATGAGCAGTTCTTC	CSAGTGTNYNEQFF
TRBJ2-7	TRBD2	TRBV3-1	few	TGTGCCAGCAGCCCGACTAGCGGAACTCTTGGCGAGCAGTACTTC	CASSPTSGTLGEQYF
TRBJ2-1	TRBD2	TRBV7-6	few	TGTGCCAGCAGCCGTACAGCGGGGGTTACTGAGCAGTTCTTC	CASSRTAGVTEQFF
TRBJ2-1	TRBD1	TRBV6-1	few	TGTGCCAGCAGTAGTCCAGGGGGTGAGCAGTTCTTC	CASSSPGGEQFF
TRBJ2-3	-	TRBV20-1	-	TGCAGTGCCAGCGCCGGGACGGTGGCAGATACGCAGTATTTT	CSASAGTVADTQYF
TRBJ2-1	-	TRBV20-1	-	TGCAGTGCTAGAGATCAGGGGGAGCAGTTCTTC	CSARDQGEQFF
TRBJ1-3	TRBD1	TRBV6-5	few	TGTGCCAGCAGTTTGACAGGGCTCGTCTCTGGAAACACCATATATTTT	CASSLTGLVSGNTIYF
TRBJ2-3	TRBD2	TRBV2	few	TGTGCCAGCCGGGAGGGCCAAGATACGCAGTATTTT	CASREGQDTQYF
TRBJ2-3	-	TRBV5-1	-	TGCGCCAGCAGGTTAACAGTCACAGATACGCAGTATTTT	CASRLTVTDTQYF
TRBJ2-1	-	TRBV6-1	-	TGTGCCAGCAGCCACGGACGGGGAGCCTACAATGAGCAGTTCTTC	CASSHGRGAYNEQFF
TRBJ1-5	-	TRBV6-2/TRBV6-3	many	TGTGCCACAGGCGACCCCAATCAGCCCCAGCATTTT	CATGDPNQPQHF
TRBJ2-1	TRBD2	TRBV12-3/TRBV12-4	few	TGTGCCAGCTTTCCCGGGACTAGCAGGGGAATTGAGCAGTTCTTC	CASFPGTSRGIEQFF
TRBJ1-2	-	TRBV6-4	few	TGTGCCAGCAGTGATCTCCGGGTTGGAGGCTACACCTTC	CASSDLRVGGYTF
TRBJ1-1	-	TRBV29-1	-	TGCAGCGTTGGGGCCAGACCGAACACTGAAGCTTTCTTT	CSVGARPNTEAFF